A single sample is the source of the 16 T cell receptor beta chains below, sequenced in a study of blood T cells in healthy people across ages. For the second PCR, which ran for roughly 6 to 11 cycles, a sample-barcoded 5' primer and a J-beta primer mix were used. TCRdb processed the 5' RACE reads anew with MiXCR; each CDR3 protein has one entry. The repertoire holds over 600,000 distinct CDR3 sequences, with around 21% as singletons. The sequenced sample consisted of blood. The origin of the receptors is a man in his 70s in good health.

The chain employs TRBV10-3 and TRBJ2-5; 9 bases map to TRBD1. Germline CDR1 ENHRY, CDR2 SYGVKD. The CDR3 totals 15 residues. The trim removed 10 bases at V and 1 base at J, leaving 10 bases unmatched. The CDR3 loop reads CATHPGQGPQETQYF. The CDR3, as DNA: TGTGCCACCCATCCGGGACAGGGACCCCAAGAGACCCAGTACTTC.

A few counts support this clonotype. V usage is TRBV5-1 and J usage is TRBJ1-6; D not resolved. The CDR3 is made up of 14 amino acids. Germline V lookup: CDR1 SGHRS, CDR2 YFSETQ. Deletions cut 5 bases from V and 5 bases from J, with 11 bases between. CDR3: CASRRDKHNSPLHF. For the CDR3, the DNA is TGCGCCAGCAGGCGTGACAAGCATAATTCACCCCTCCACTTT.

The gene calls are TRBV11-2 and TRBJ1-6, with 10 bases fitting TRBD1. Germline V gene sequence: CDR1 SGHAT, CDR2 FQNNGV. This CDR3 contains 14 residues. The V gene end was trimmed by 7 bases and the J gene end by 11 bases; junction bases not matched to a gene: 8. CDR3 bases: TGTGCCAGCAACCCTGGGGACAGGGGTCCACCCCTCCACTTT. Residues: CASNPGDRGPPLHF.

This clonotype came up a few times. The chain combines TRBV7-2 with TRBJ2-5; 9 bases are shared with TRBD2. The better agreement between TRBJ2-1 and the DNA end casts doubt on the J call. The germline CDR1 and CDR2 sequences are SGHTA and FQGNSA. The CDR3 consists of 16 residues. CDR3 residues: CASQDTILAGYNEQFF. The CDR3 bases are TGTGCCAGCCAGGACACGATACTAGCGGGTTACAATGAGCAGTTCTTC.

This clonotype was seen more than once but under ten times. The chain uses TRBV18 and TRBJ2-7; D call uncertain. The V end lost 0 bases, the J end lost 5 bases, and 14 bases lay between the germline ends. Germline V CDR1 and CDR2: KGHSH, LQKENI. The CDR3 loop spans 15 amino acids. CDR3: CASSPPSGVRDEQYF. CDR3 bases: TGTGCCAGCTCACCACCTTCTGGGGTACGCGACGAGCAGTACTTC.

This clonotype was observed many times. The J gene is TRBJ2-6, the V gene TRBV13; D gene ambiguous. V was pared by 4 bases and J by 9 bases, with 10 bases between. The CDR3 is 13 residues long. Per the germline V gene, CDR1 is PRHDT and CDR2 is FYEKMQ (reference sequence). CDR3 DNA sequence: TGTGCCAGCAGCTCCGACACAAGCAACGTCCTGACTTTC. Amino acids: CASSSDTSNVLTF.

This clonotype has just a few counts. The chain combines TRBV7-9 with TRBJ2-5; TRBD1 matches at 11 bases. Matching the DNA end better, TRBJ2-7 makes the J call doubtful. This CDR3 spans 15 amino acids. CDR1 is SEHNR, CDR2 FQNEAQ, per germline (reference sequence). The CDR3 bases are TGTGCCAGCAGCTTAATCGGGACAGGGGGCTACGAGCAGTACTTC. This translates into CASSLIGTGGYEQYF.

This clonotype has a handful of counts. The rearrangement joins TRBV10-1 to TRBJ1-5; D uncertain. The CDR3 runs to 15 residues. CDR1 is WNHNN, CDR2 SYGVQD, per germline (reference sequence). The ends were cut back, 0 bases at V and 6 bases at J, with 12 bases in the middle. The CDR3 bases are TGCGCCAGCAGTGAGTCGCGGGGTCTGGGTCAGCCCCAGCATTTT. This translates into CASSESRGLGQPQHF.

The chain carries TRBV10-3 and TRBJ1-4; D unclear. Trimming stripped 0 bases from V and 4 bases from J, with 3 bases between. The CDR3 is 13 residues long. Germline assignment: CDR1 ENHRY and CDR2 SYGVKD. In DNA form, the CDR3 reads TGTGCCATCAGTGAGTCGGTTAATGAAAAACTGTTTTTT. It yields the protein CAISESVNEKLFF.

The V call is TRBV18, the J call TRBJ2-1; D gene ambiguous. CDR1 is KGHSH, CDR2 LQKENI, per germline. Trimming left V 2 bases short and J 7 bases short, with 6 bases between. The CDR3 extends over 12 amino acids. The CDR3 sequence: CASSPVGNEQFF. The CDR3 DNA follows: TGTGCCAGCTCACCAGTCGGGAATGAGCAGTTCTTC.

This clonotype has just a few counts. The genes are TRBV4-1 and TRBJ2-7, with a weak D call TRBD1 (5 bases). The germline V gene encodes CDR1 MGHRA and CDR2 YSYEKL. V dropped 1 base and J dropped 3 bases, with 22 bases sitting between them. This CDR3 comprises 18 residues. The CDR3 is CASSQAAGDSPLNYEQYF. The CDR3 DNA reads TGCGCCAGCAGCCAAGCTGCCGGTGACAGTCCCCTCAACTACGAGCAGTACTTC.

V gene TRBV5-1 combines with J gene TRBJ1-4; TRBD1 is a possible D gene (5 bases). The CDR3 is 12 amino acids. CDR1 and CDR2 (germline): SGHRS, YFSETQ. Trimming stripped 4 bases from V and 7 bases from J, with 8 bases between. The CDR3 DNA is TGCGCCAGCAGCCCGCAGGGTGAAAAACTGTTTTTT. This gives the protein CASSPQGEKLFF.

This clonotype was recorded at least ten times. V is TRBV7-9 and J is TRBJ2-7; perhaps TRBD2 as D (6 bases). In germline, CDR1 is SEHNR, CDR2 FQNEAQ (reference sequence). V lost 5 bases and J 2 bases, leaving 13 bases between the germline ends. The CDR3 contains 14 residues. The CDR3 coding sequence is TGTGCCAGCAGCCTCCGGGACTTCACCTACGAGCAGTACTTC. This codes for CASSLRDFTYEQYF.

This clonotype was seen a handful of times. The rearrangement joins TRBV24-1 to TRBJ2-3, with D possibly being TRBD1 (6 bases). The germline V and J ends were trimmed by 3 bases and 4 bases, with 13 bases remaining between them. Looked up from germline, CDR1 is KGHDR and CDR2 is SFDVKD. The CDR3 spans 15 residues. This CDR3 reads CATSDAQGMADTQYF. The CDR3 nucleotides read TGTGCCACCAGTGATGCACAGGGAATGGCAGATACGCAGTATTTT.

In this sample, this clonotype turned up a few times. V gene TRBV2 combines with J gene TRBJ2-1; weak D call: TRBD2 (5 bases). The CDR3 is 15 amino acids. The V and J ends lost 2 bases and 0 bases respectively, with 8 bases between them. Germline V lookup: CDR1 SNHLY, CDR2 FYNNEI. In nucleotides, the CDR3 is TGTGCCAGCAGTGAAATGGGGAGCTCCTACAATGAGCAGTTCTTC. This codes for CASSEMGSSYNEQFF.

The rearrangement joins TRBV20-1 to TRBJ2-7; 9 bases map to TRBD1. The CDR3 has 16 residues. Losses at the gene ends were 1 base for V and 2 bases for J; bases not matched to a gene: 9. The germline CDR1 and CDR2 sequences are DFQATT and SNEGSKA (reference sequence). The chain's CDR3 is CSARVGTGSFPYEQYF. As DNA, the CDR3 is TGCAGTGCTAGAGTTGGGACAGGGTCTTTTCCCTACGAGCAGTACTTC.